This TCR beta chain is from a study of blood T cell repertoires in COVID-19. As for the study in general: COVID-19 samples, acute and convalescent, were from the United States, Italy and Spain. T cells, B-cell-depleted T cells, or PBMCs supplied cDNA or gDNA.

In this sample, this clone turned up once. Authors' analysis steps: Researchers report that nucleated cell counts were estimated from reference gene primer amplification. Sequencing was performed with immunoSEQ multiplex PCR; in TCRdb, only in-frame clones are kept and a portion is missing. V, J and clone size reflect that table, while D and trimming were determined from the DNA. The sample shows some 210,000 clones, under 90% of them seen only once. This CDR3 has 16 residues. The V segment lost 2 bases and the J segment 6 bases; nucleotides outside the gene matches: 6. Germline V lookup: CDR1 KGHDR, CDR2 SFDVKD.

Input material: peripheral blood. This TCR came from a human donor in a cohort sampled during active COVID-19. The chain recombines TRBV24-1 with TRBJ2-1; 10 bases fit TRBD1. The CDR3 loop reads CATSDSRQGASNEQFF. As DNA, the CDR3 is TGTGCCACCAGTGATTCGAGACAGGGGGCGAGCAATGAGCAGTTCTTC.